The present T cell receptor (beta chain) was sequenced within a study of T-cell reconstitution after alpha-beta-depleted transplantation in children. Germline V gene sequence: CDR1 DFQATT, CDR2 SNEGSKA (reference sequence). Trimming left V 1 base short and J 1 base short, with 6 bases between. This CDR3 is 13 amino acids long. Study findings and constraints: Most T-cell counts and diversity one year after the transplant came from T cells that were newly produced. Roughly two months post-transplant, alpha-beta T cells reportedly originated from several hundred graft clones that had expanded.

This clonotype was recorded many times. What it binds is not known. TCRbeta library preparation incorporated unique molecular identifiers. TCRdb redid the calling of the PCR reads with MiXCR, one entry per CDR3 protein. Altogether about 580,000 distinct CDR3 sequences are present, about 21% being singletons, with the ten largest covering around 14%. The specimen was PBMCs, mostly from graft donor cells, collected 360 days after TCRalphabeta/CD19-depleted stem cell transplant. This chain links TRBV20-1 with TRBJ2-3; D is unresolved. This clonotype originated in a boy in the first two years of life who had a stem cell transplant for acute myeloid leukemia, so the T cells may come from the graft donor. CDR3 nucleotide sequence: TGCAGTGCTAGAGTGCCCGGCACAGATACGCAGTATTTT. Translated, it gives CSARVPGTDTQYF.